The rows below give T cell receptor beta chains drawn from one sample of a study of metastatic and nonmetastatic thyroid tumors. TCRdb re-called the PCR reads through MiXCR. This sample carries roughly 7,800 clones, 25% to 30% of them seen once, and the ten largest clones take around 41%. Material for sequencing was tumor tissue. These receptors came from a male donor with papillary thyroid cancer or a benign thyroid nodule (not recorded which). Some clones in this sample may be carry-over from other donors' samples. The CDR3 runs from the conserved cysteine through the conserved F or W. Fields, in order: clone size, J gene, V gene, CDR3 length, D gene, CDR3 DNA, CDR3 protein. D genes are given only for firm matches. Clone sizes are given selectively: once, few, many, or a class where the clone is expanded.

>-|TRBJ2-7|TRBV6-2/TRBV6-3|12|-
TGTGCCAGCAGTTACTCAATCGACGAGCAGTACTTC
CASSYSIDEQYF
>-|TRBJ1-2|TRBV20-1|14|-
TGCAGTGCTAGAGATCCGGCCAGCTTCTATGGCTACACCTTC
CSARDPASFYGYTF
>few|TRBJ1-6|TRBV27|16|TRBD1
TGTGCCAGCAGAGACGACAGGGGAGCTTATAATTCACCCCTCCACTTT
CASRDDRGAYNSPLHF
>few|TRBJ2-7|TRBV6-1|14|-
TGTGCCAGCAGTGCTGGGATAAAGGTCTACGAGCAGTACTTC
CASSAGIKVYEQYF
>many|TRBJ2-6|TRBV20-1|18|TRBD1
TGCAGTGCCCGTATCGGGACAGGGTCAATCTCTGGGGCCAACGTCCTGACTTTC
CSARIGTGSISGANVLTF
>-|TRBJ1-2|TRBV30|15|TRBD1
TGTGCCTGGAGAGGACAGGGACTAACTAACTATGGCTACACCTTC
CAWRGQGLTNYGYTF
>-|TRBJ2-7|TRBV12-3/TRBV12-4|16|TRBD2
TGTGCCAGCAGTTTTGACCACACCGGGACTAGCTACGAGCAGTACTTC
CASSFDHTGTSYEQYF
>once|TRBJ1-2|TRBV5-1|15|-
TGCGCCAGCAGCTTTTCGACCCTTACGATAAGAGGCTACACCTTC
CASSFSTLTIRGYTF
>few|TRBJ2-2|TRBV15|14|-
TGTGCCACCAGCAGAACTCGGAGGGCCGGGGAGCTGTTTTTT
CATSRTRRAGELFF
>few|TRBJ2-2|TRBV6-5|15|TRBD2
TGTGCCAGCACCCTAGCGGGTTTGAACACCGGGGAGCTGTTTTTT
CASTLAGLNTGELFF
>few|TRBJ2-6|TRBV27|15|-
TGTGCCAGCGCCCCACTAGGCTCTGGGGCCAACGTCCTGACTTTC
CASAPLGSGANVLTF
>-|TRBJ2-1|TRBV5-1|15|TRBD1
TGCGCCAGCAGCCAGACAGGGGGTGTCCACAATGAGCAGTTCTTC
CASSQTGGVHNEQFF
>many|TRBJ2-2|TRBV7-9|15|-
TGTGCCAGCAGCCCTAGGGGGGCGGGCACCGGAGAGCTGTTTTTT
CASSPRGAGTGELFF
>few|TRBJ2-7|TRBV5-6|15|-
TGTGCCAGCAGCTTGGGGGGCATTGGGTCATACGAGCAGTACTTC
CASSLGGIGSYEQYF
>-|TRBJ1-2|TRBV12-3/TRBV12-4|13|-
TGTGCCAGCAGCCCCGACAGAAACTATGGCTACACCTTC
CASSPDRNYGYTF
>-|TRBJ2-2|TRBV20-1|14|TRBD1
TGCAGTGCAAAGGACAGGTGGACTACCGGGGAGCTGTTTTTT
CSAKDRWTTGELFF
>-|TRBJ2-2|TRBV28|15|-
TGTGCCAGCACTGCTCACTTGGGAGAAACCGGGGAGCTGTTTTTT
CASTAHLGETGELFF
>-|TRBJ1-4|TRBV18|16|-
TGTGCCAGCTCACCGAGGAATTTACTTCCCAATGAAAAACTGTTTTTT
CASSPRNLLPNEKLFF
>few|TRBJ2-2|TRBV28|12|-
TGTGCCAGCAGACTTAACACCGGGGAGCTGTTTTTT
CASRLNTGELFF
>-|TRBJ1-2|TRBV5-1|11|-
TGCGCCAGCAGTGGGAGGTCTGGCTACACCTTC
CASSGRSGYTF
>few|TRBJ2-7|TRBV7-3|14|TRBD2
TGTGCCAGCAGCTTGACTAGCGGGAGTTTGGAGCAGTACTTC
CASSLTSGSLEQYF
>once|TRBJ2-7|TRBV5-5|15|-
TGTGCCAGCAGCTTAGGGACCACTAGCTCCTACGATCAGTACTTC
CASSLGTTSSYDQYF
>-|TRBJ2-1|TRBV6-5|16|TRBD2
TGTGCCAGCAGTTCGGACGGGGCGGGAGTCTACAGTGAGCAGTTCTTC
CASSSDGAGVYSEQFF
>few|TRBJ2-7|TRBV6-2/TRBV6-3|13|-
TGTGCCAGCAGTTACGACGGGGGCCGGGAGCAGTACTTC
CASSYDGGREQYF
>-|TRBJ2-1|TRBV11-2|16|TRBD2
TGTGCCAGCAGCTCCGGGACTAGCGGGTACTACAATGAGCAGTTCTTC
CASSSGTSGYYNEQFF
>few|TRBJ2-7|TRBV6-5|16|-
TGTGTCAGCAGTCAGACGGCGCGTGGGGCAATCTACGAGCAGTACTTC
CVSSQTARGAIYEQYF
>-|TRBJ1-2|TRBV6-1|15|TRBD1
TGTGCCAGCAGACAAAGTTGGGACAGCTTTTATGGCTACACCTTC
CASRQSWDSFYGYTF
>medium-sized|TRBJ1-2|TRBV27|15|TRBD1
TGTGCCAGCAGCTCTAGGACAGGGGAGGGCTATGGCTACACCTTC
CASSSRTGEGYGYTF
>-|TRBJ2-1|TRBV6-4|16|TRBD2
TGTGCCAGCAGTGACTCAGCGGGGGGCGACTACAATGAGCAGTTCTTC
CASSDSAGGDYNEQFF
>few|TRBJ2-2|TRBV6-1|15|-
TGTGCCAGCAGTGGCAAGTACGCGAACACCGGGGAGCTGTTTTTT
CASSGKYANTGELFF
>few|TRBJ1-6|TRBV7-8|15|-
TGTGCCAGCAGCCCCCGTTCTCTTTATAATTCACCCCTCCACTTT
CASSPRSLYNSPLHF
>-|TRBJ2-7|TRBV27|13|-
TGTGCCAGCAGGGGGGGTGGGCCCTACGAGCAGTACTTC
CASRGGGPYEQYF
>-|TRBJ1-2|TRBV7-2|15|-
TGTGCCAGCAGCTTAGGTGGGGGGGTTAACTATGGCTACACCTTC
CASSLGGGVNYGYTF
>-|TRBJ2-3|TRBV5-1|11|-
TGCGCCAGCAACCACCAAGGTACGCAGTATTTT
CASNHQGTQYF
>-|TRBJ2-2|TRBV11-2|14|-
TGTGCCAGCAGCTTAGATCTCGTAGTCGGGGAGCTGTTTTTT
CASSLDLVVGELFF
>-|TRBJ1-1|TRBV7-9|14|-
TGTGCCAGCAGCTCCGGACCCGGAGGGACTGAAGCTTTCTTT
CASSSGPGGTEAFF
>-|TRBJ2-7|TRBV14|12|-
TGTGCCAGCAGCTTCGGGAAACTCGAGCAGTACTTC
CASSFGKLEQYF
>few|TRBJ1-5|TRBV6-1|13|-
TGTGCCAGCAGCCAGACAGGCCGTCAGCCCCAGCATTTT
CASSQTGRQPQHF
>many|TRBJ1-4|TRBV29-1|14|-
TGCAGCGTTGAAGGCCTTGGGGGAAATGAAAAACTGTTTTTT
CSVEGLGGNEKLFF
>-|TRBJ2-7|TRBV27|15|-
TGTGCCAGCAGTCAAACATTCAACCCCTCCTACGAGCAGTACTTC
CASSQTFNPSYEQYF
>-|TRBJ2-3|TRBV11-2|15|-
TGTGCCAGCAGCCCCTCGGGACGGATCACAGATACGCAGTATTTT
CASSPSGRITDTQYF
>few|TRBJ2-1|TRBV7-7|14|-
TGTGCTAGCAGCTTAGGTAGCGCGAACAATGAGCAGTTCTTC
CASSLGSANNEQFF
>-|TRBJ1-1|TRBV19|15|-
TGTGCCAGTAGTACCCACCTTCGCGGCCAGGGATCAGCTTTCTTT
CASSTHLRGQGSAFF
>few|TRBJ1-2|TRBV6-2/TRBV6-3|17|-
TGTGCCAGCAGACGTAGACCAACAGGTTTACTGAACTATGGCTACACCTTC
CASRRRPTGLLNYGYTF
>hyperexpanded|TRBJ1-2|TRBV30|12|TRBD1
TGTGCCTGGAAGGGCTCAGGGGGAGGCTACACCTTC
CAWKGSGGGYTF
>-|TRBJ2-2|TRBV20-1|17|TRBD2
TGCAGTGCTAGTGGAATCGGGACTACCCAGAACACCGGGGAGCTGTTTTTT
CSASGIGTTQNTGELFF
>many|TRBJ2-2|TRBV4-3|15|-
TGCGCCAGCAGCCAAGAAGGGGGTTGGGCCGGGGAGCTGTTTTTT
CASSQEGGWAGELFF
>-|TRBJ2-2|TRBV6-1|14|-
TGTGCCAGCAAAGGGGCAGGGGACACCGGGGAGCTGTTTTTT
CASKGAGDTGELFF
>few|TRBJ1-2|TRBV19|14|TRBD1
TGTGCCACCCCAGACCGGGACAGTATCTATGGCTACACCTTC
CATPDRDSIYGYTF
>-|TRBJ2-2|TRBV30|13|-
TGTGCCTGGAGTGTACGGGGTAACGGGGAGCTGTTTTTT
CAWSVRGNGELFF